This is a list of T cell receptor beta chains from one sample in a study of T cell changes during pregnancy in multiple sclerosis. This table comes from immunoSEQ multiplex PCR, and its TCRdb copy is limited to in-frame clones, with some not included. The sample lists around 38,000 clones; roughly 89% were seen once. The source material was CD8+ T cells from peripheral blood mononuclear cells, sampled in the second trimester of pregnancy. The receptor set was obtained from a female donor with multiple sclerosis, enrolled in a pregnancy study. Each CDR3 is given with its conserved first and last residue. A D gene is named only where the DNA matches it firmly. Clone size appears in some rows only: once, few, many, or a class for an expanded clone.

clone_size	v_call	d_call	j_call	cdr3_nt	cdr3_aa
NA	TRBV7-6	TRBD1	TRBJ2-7	TGTGCCAGCAGCTTAGCGGCCGCGACAGGGGCCTACGAGCAGTACTTC	CASSLAAATGAYEQYF
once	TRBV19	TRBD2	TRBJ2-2	TGTGCCAGTAGTCCAACCGATGGACTAGCGGGGGTTACCGGGGAGCTGTTTTTT	CASSPTDGLAGVTGELFF
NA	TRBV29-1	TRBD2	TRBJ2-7	TGCAGCGCCGGCCTCGGCGGGAGATTATACGAGCAGTACTTC	CSAGLGGRLYEQYF
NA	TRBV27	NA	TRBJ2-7	TGTGCCAGCAAAGGACTTAAAGCCTACGAGCAGTACTTC	CASKGLKAYEQYF
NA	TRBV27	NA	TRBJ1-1	TGTGCCAGCAGCCGGACAAGGAACACTGAAGCTTTCTTT	CASSRTRNTEAFF
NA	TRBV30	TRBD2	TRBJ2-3	TGTGCCTGGGGACTAGCGGGGAGCACAGATACGCAGTATTTT	CAWGLAGSTDTQYF
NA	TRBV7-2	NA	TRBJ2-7	TGTGCCAGCAGCTTAGCACTTCATAGGTCTGCGGCCTACGAGCAGTACTTC	CASSLALHRSAAYEQYF
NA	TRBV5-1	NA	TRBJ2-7	TGCGCCAGCAGAGAGGGCTACGAGCAGTACTTC	CASREGYEQYF
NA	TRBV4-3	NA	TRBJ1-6	TGCGCCAGCAGCCAAGGGCGGGGCGGGTATAATTCACCCCTCCACTTT	CASSQGRGGYNSPLHF
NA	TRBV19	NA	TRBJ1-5	TGTGCCAGTAGGACCGGAGGGGCCCAGCCCCAGCATTTT	CASRTGGAQPQHF
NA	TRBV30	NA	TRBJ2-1	TGTGCCTGGACGGCGGGCTCCTACAATGAGCAGTTCTTC	CAWTAGSYNEQFF
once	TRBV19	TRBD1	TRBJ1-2	TGTGCCAGTAGTACTCGGACAGGGGGTCGTATGGACTACGGCTACACCTTC	CASSTRTGGRMDYGYTF
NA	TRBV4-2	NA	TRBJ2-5	TGTGCCAGCAGCCAAGGCCAGGGGCGGGGGGAGACCCAGTACTTC	CASSQGQGRGETQYF
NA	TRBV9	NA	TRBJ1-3	TGTGCCAGCAGCCCTGGGTCCACAAGGGGCTCTGGAAACACCATATATTTT	CASSPGSTRGSGNTIYF
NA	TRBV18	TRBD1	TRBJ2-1	TGTGCCAGCTCACCACTCAAGTTTGCCCCGGGACAGGGATCCTACAATGAGCAGTTCTTC	CASSPLKFAPGQGSYNEQFF
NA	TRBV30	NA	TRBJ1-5	TGTGCCTGGAGTGTATCGGGGAATCAGCCCCAGCATTTT	CAWSVSGNQPQHF
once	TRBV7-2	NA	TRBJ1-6	TGTGCCAGCAGCTTATACGGGAGAGAACCCTCCTATAATTCACCCCTCCACTTT	CASSLYGREPSYNSPLHF
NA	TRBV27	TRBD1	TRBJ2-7	TGTGCCAGCAGCGGGACAGGAACCGAGCAGTACTTC	CASSGTGTEQYF
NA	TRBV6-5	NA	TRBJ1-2	TGTGCCAGCAGTTCAGGCGCTGCCAACTATGGCTACACCTTC	CASSSGAANYGYTF
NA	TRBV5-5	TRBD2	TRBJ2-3	TGTGCCAGCAGCTTGGAATTCCTAGCGGGGAGGGCAGATACGCAGTATTTT	CASSLEFLAGRADTQYF
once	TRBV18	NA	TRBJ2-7	TGTGCCAGCTCACCGAACAGGGGGGGCTCCTACGAGCAGTACTTC	CASSPNRGGSYEQYF
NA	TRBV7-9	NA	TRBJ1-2	TGTGCCAGCAGCCTTACAGGGCCTATTTGGGGCTACACCTTC	CASSLTGPIWGYTF
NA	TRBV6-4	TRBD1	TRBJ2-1	TGTGCCAGCAGTGATGGGACAGCAGGAAATGAGCAGTTCTTC	CASSDGTAGNEQFF
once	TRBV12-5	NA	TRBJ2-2	TGTGCTAGTGCCTTATGGAGTCCGGAGGAGCTGTTTTTT	CASALWSPEELFF
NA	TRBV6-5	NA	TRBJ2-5	TGTGCCAGCAGAGCCTGGGATAGCGTCCAAGAGACCCAGTACTTC	CASRAWDSVQETQYF
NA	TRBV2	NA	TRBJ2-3	TGTGCCAGCAGTGACGGGGGAGATACGCAGTATTTT	CASSDGGDTQYF